The next 32 T cell receptor beta chains were all read from a single sample in a study of cytomegalovirus exposure and HLA in healthy donors. The PCR used 60 Vbeta and 13 Jbeta primers. The assay was immunoSEQ multiplex PCR, and TCRdb's table has in-frame clones only and misses some. The sample yields 150,000 to 200,000 clones, approximately 84% seen once. Sequenced sample: PBMCs. Receptor source: a man aged 18 to 29 in good health and CMV-seronegative.

This clone was picked up a small number of times. The chain combines TRBV5-6 with TRBJ1-1, with D uncertain. V lost 2 bases, J lost 7 bases, and 9 bases lay in between. The germline CDR1 and CDR2 sequences are SGHDT and YYEEEE. The CDR3 loop spans 12 amino acids. The CDR3 sequence: CASSLIHSEAFF. DNA for the CDR3: TGTGCCAGCAGCTTAATACACAGTGAAGCTTTCTTT.

The rearrangement joins TRBV28 to TRBJ1-4; 7 nucleotides match TRBD1. The CDR3 totals 15 residues. With V trimmed by 5 bases and J by 3 bases, 6 bases remained unmatched. Germline V gene data show CDR1 as MDHEN and CDR2 as SYDVKM. CDR3 amino acids: CASSNSGTANEKLFF. The DNA of the CDR3 is TGTGCCAGCAGTAACTCCGGGACAGCTAATGAAAAACTGTTTTTT.

This clone has at least ten counts. The gene calls are TRBV4-3 and TRBJ2-6; 7 bases are shared with TRBD2. J was trimmed by 3 bases and V by 0 bases; bases with no gene match: 5. The CDR3 totals 17 residues. Germline CDR1 and CDR2: LGHNA and YSLEER. Here the CDR3 DNA reads TGCGCCAGCAGCCAAGAGGGTGGCGGGAGTGGGGCCAACGTCCTGACTTTC. Translation: CASSQEGGGSGANVLTF.

This rearrangement joins TRBV7-8 to TRBJ2-7; possible D gene TRBD1, 6 bases. Germline lookup yields CDR1 SGHVS and CDR2 FQNEAQ. The CDR3 totals 16 residues. The V end was cut by 2 bases, the J end by 3 bases, with 17 bases between. CDR3 residues: CASSLSAGARLYEQYF. The CDR3 DNA sequence: TGTGCCAGCAGCTTATCGGCAGGGGCGAGGCTCTACGAGCAGTACTTC.

Written as DNA, the CDR3 is TGTGCTAGTGGTTTGGGCACCGGGGGGTACGAGCAGTACTTC. This gives the protein CASGLGTGGYEQYF. This sequence joins TRBV12-5 and TRBJ2-7, with TRBD2 matching over 7 bases. The CDR3 contains 14 residues. Germline V gene lookup returns CDR1 LGHNT and CDR2 FRNRAP. V gave up 1 base and J gave up 4 bases; unmatched junction bases: 4.

The chain has TRBV6-4 and TRBJ1-6; TRBD1 matches at 7 bases. V lost 6 bases, J lost 5 bases, and 4 bases stayed unmatched. The V gene's germline CDR1 is MRHNA and CDR2 SNTAGT. This CDR3 has 14 residues. The CDR3 nucleotides are TGTGCCAGCAGCGCCGACAGGGATAATTCACCCCTCCACTTT. Its translation: CASSADRDNSPLHF.

The V gene is TRBV27, the J gene TRBJ1-2; 8 bases are a match to TRBD1. CDR3 length: 17 amino acids. Trimming removed 6 bases from V and 3 bases from J; junction bases left unmatched: 15. Germline lookup yields CDR1 MNHEY and CDR2 SMNVEV (reference sequence). This CDR3 is CASRATRTGLFYYGYTF. The DNA of the CDR3 is TGTGCCAGCAGAGCAACCAGGACAGGGTTATTCTACTATGGCTACACCTTC.

J is TRBJ1-1 and V is TRBV5-1, with 7 positions matching TRBD1. Germline V CDR1 and CDR2: SGHRS, YFSETQ. The CDR3 has 12 residues. V trimming: 4 bases; J trimming: 4 bases; junction bases outside the gene matches: 1. The CDR3 region has the DNA TGCGCCAGCAGCCGGGACAGCACTGAAGCTTTCTTT. Its translation is CASSRDSTEAFF.

V is TRBV5-1 and J is TRBJ1-6; D is possibly TRBD1 (5 bases). There are 16 residues in the CDR3. From germline, CDR1 is SGHRS and CDR2 YFSETQ. V was clipped by 4 bases and J by 8 bases, with 19 bases between them. Written as DNA, the CDR3 is TGCGCCAGCAGCCTGGCCTATTGGCAGGGCGATTCACCCCTCCACTTT. Its translation is CASSLAYWQGDSPLHF.

This clone was seen a single time. The chain is built from TRBV10-3 and TRBJ2-7; no reliable D call. CDR1 ENHRY and CDR2 SYGVKD come from the germline V gene. V was clipped by 8 bases and J by 2 bases, with 10 bases between them. The CDR3 has 12 residues. The CDR3 protein is CAIGLTTYEQYF. For the CDR3, the DNA is TGTGCCATCGGTCTAACTACCTACGAGCAGTACTTC.

The gene calls are TRBV14 and TRBJ2-7; 12 nucleotides match TRBD2. Unmatched junction bases numbered 5, after V lost 0 bases and J lost 2 bases. Germline CDR1 reads SGHDN; CDR2 reads FVKESK. There are 17 residues in the CDR3. CDR3 nucleotides: TGTGCCAGCAGCCAAGAGGGACTAGCGGGCTATACCTACGAGCAGTACTTC. This sequence encodes CASSQEGLAGYTYEQYF.

The rearrangement links TRBV10-1 to TRBJ2-7; 8 bases align to TRBD2. The ends lost 6 bases at V and 6 bases at J; junction bases unmatched: 1. Germline lookup yields CDR1 WNHNN and CDR2 SYGVQD (reference sequence). The CDR3 contains 11 residues. The DNA of the CDR3 is TGCGCCAGCAGCGGGGGGGGCGAGCAGTACTTC. Its protein product is CASSGGGEQYF.

The chain recombines TRBV18 with TRBJ1-3, with no clear D. CDR3 size: 17 residues. Germline CDR1 is KGHSH and CDR2 is LQKENI. Deletions cut 2 bases from V and 2 bases from J, with 16 bases between. CDR3 protein: CASSPLVVQNPGNTIYF. CDR3 DNA: TGTGCCAGCTCACCATTAGTTGTACAGAATCCTGGAAACACCATATATTTT.

The gene calls are TRBV10-3 and TRBJ2-6; 8 bases match TRBD1. The ends lost 7 bases at V and 0 bases at J; junction bases unmatched: 5. Germline loops: CDR1 ENHRY, CDR2 SYGVKD. There are 16 residues in the CDR3. CDR3 DNA: TGTGCCATCACTGACAGGGGAGACTCTGGGGCCAACGTCCTGACTTTC. Translated: CAITDRGDSGANVLTF.

V and J are TRBV6-4 and TRBJ2-1, with 8 bases identical to TRBD2. Germline CDR1 reads MRHNA; CDR2 reads SNTAGT. V lost 5 bases to trimming and J lost 7 bases; unmatched junction nucleotides: 4. This CDR3 spans 13 amino acids. CDR3 nucleotides: TGTGCCAGCAGTAGGGTAGCGGGAAATGAGCAGTTCTTC. This gives the protein CASSRVAGNEQFF.

The chain couples TRBV2 to TRBJ2-2, with 10 bases that match TRBD1. V lost 8 bases to trimming and J lost 4 bases; unmatched junction nucleotides: 4. Germline assignment: CDR1 SNHLY and CDR2 FYNNEI. The CDR3 totals 14 residues. CDR3 in DNA: TGTGCCAGCCGACAGGGGGCAACCACCGGGGAGCTGTTTTTT. Translated, it gives CASRQGATTGELFF.

J is TRBJ2-7 and V is TRBV19; 7 bases align to TRBD2. CDR1 is LNHDA and CDR2 is SQIVND in the germline V gene (reference sequence). V dropped 4 bases and J dropped 7; count of bases not matched to a gene: 4. The CDR3 is made up of 12 amino acids. This chain's CDR3 is CASSSGGGEQYF. The DNA of the CDR3 is TGTGCCAGTAGTAGTGGCGGGGGAGAGCAGTACTTC.

The CDR3 is CASSPFLNTGELFF. The DNA of the CDR3 is TGTGCCAGCAGCCCCTTCCTGAACACCGGGGAGCTGTTTTTT. The V call is TRBV14, the J call TRBJ2-2; D gene uncertain. The CDR3 runs to 14 residues. Trimming shortened V by 4 bases and J by 1 base, and 7 bases separated the two germline ends. CDR1 SGHDN and CDR2 FVKESK come from the germline V gene.

This chain uses TRBV10-2 with TRBJ2-3; 7 nucleotides agree with TRBD2. V was clipped by 2 bases and J by 0 bases; unmatched bases: 8. Germline V gene lookup returns CDR1 WSHSY and CDR2 SAAADI. The CDR3 loop spans 17 amino acids. This CDR3 is CASSESPSGASTDTQYF. In DNA form, the CDR3 reads TGCGCCAGCAGTGAGAGTCCTAGCGGAGCCAGCACAGATACGCAGTATTTT.

V and J are TRBV7-8 and TRBJ2-5; tentative D call: TRBD2 (6 bases). The germline CDR1 and CDR2 sequences are SGHVS and FQNEAQ. The CDR3 is 14 residues long. Deletions cut 4 bases from V and 3 bases from J, with 12 bases between. The CDR3 bases are TGTGCCAGCAGCTCCCGGGGACTTAAAGAGACCCAGTACTTC. This encodes CASSSRGLKETQYF.

The CDR3 sequence: CASSLVYSGTYEQYF. Written as DNA, the CDR3 is TGTGCCAGCAGTTTAGTCTATAGCGGGACCTACGAGCAGTACTTC. The rearrangement joins TRBV28 to TRBJ2-7; 8 nucleotides align to TRBD2. Germline CDR1 is MDHEN and CDR2 is SYDVKM. CDR3 length equals 15 residues. V trimming: 2 bases; J trimming: 2 bases; junction bases outside the gene matches: 5.

The gene calls are TRBV7-9 and TRBJ2-1; D unclear. Trimming stripped 0 bases from V and 6 bases from J, with 9 bases between. The CDR3 runs 14 residues. The germline gives CDR1 SEHNR, CDR2 FQNEAQ (reference sequence). CDR3 region: CASSLAVSSNEQFF. The CDR3 region has the DNA TGTGCCAGCAGCTTAGCGGTTAGTAGCAATGAGCAGTTCTTC.

Of note for this clone: One junction end does not reproduce the germline sequence, and a read error may be involved. Other DNA sequences in this specimen translate into the identical CDR3. The rearrangement uses TRBV6-4 and TRBJ2-4; D may be TRBD1 (5 bases). The V gene's germline CDR1 is MRHNA and CDR2 SNTAGT. This CDR3 contains 14 residues. Here the CDR3 reads CASSESAGSNIQYF. CDR3 bases: TGCGCCAGCAGTGAGAGTGCAGGGTCAAACATTCAGTACTTC.

The chain is built from TRBV7-2 and TRBJ1-1; tentative D call: TRBD1 (5 bases). CDR1 is SGHTA, CDR2 FQGNSA, per germline. V was cut by 5 bases and J by 3 bases, with 13 bases left in between. The CDR3 spans 14 residues. The CDR3 loop is CASSTRQWDTEAFF. The CDR3 region has the DNA TGTGCCAGCAGCACTCGACAGTGGGACACTGAAGCTTTCTTT.

This CDR3 reads CASSLSFGGTQRQYF. Written as DNA, the CDR3 is TGTGCCAGCAGTCTATCTTTCGGGGGGACCCAGCGGCAGTACTTC. This rearrangement joins TRBV28 to TRBJ2-7; 7 bases align to TRBD2. CDR3 length: 15 residues. Germline V gene lookup returns CDR1 MDHEN and CDR2 SYDVKM. Germline trimming cut 5 bases from V and 9 bases from J; bases unmatched to any gene: 16.

V and J are TRBV7-9 and TRBJ1-1; D is ambiguous. The CDR3 extends over 12 amino acids. From germline, CDR1 is SEHNR and CDR2 FQNEAQ (reference sequence). Trimming took 3 bases from V and 6 from J, leaving 8 bases between them. This chain's CDR3 is CASSFRVAEAFF. In DNA, the CDR3 is TGTGCCAGCAGCTTTCGAGTGGCTGAAGCTTTCTTT.

CDR3 sequence reads: CASSLPGTGGVNSVDTQYF. The DNA of the CDR3 is TGTGCCAGCAGCTTGCCCGGGACAGGGGGCGTTAATTCTGTAGATACGCAGTATTTT. This rearrangement joins TRBV4-2 to TRBJ2-3, with 12 bases fitting TRBD1. V dropped 5 bases and J dropped 5; count of bases not matched to a gene: 17. Germline V gene sequence: CDR1 LGHNA, CDR2 YNFKEQ. The CDR3 loop spans 19 amino acids.

This clone appeared a single time. The chain links TRBV2 to TRBJ2-2; a weak D match, TRBD2 (6 bases). This CDR3 comprises 15 residues. Trimming removed 7 bases at V and 0 bases at J, with 12 bases between. Per germline, CDR1 SNHLY and CDR2 FYNNEI. The CDR3 loop reads CASTVEGTNTGELFF. The CDR3 nucleotides are TGTGCCAGCACCGTGGAGGGAACGAACACCGGGGAGCTGTTTTTT.

The chain couples TRBV27 to TRBJ1-5, with D uncertain. Trimming took off 6 bases at V and 2 bases at J, with 11 bases between the two ends. Germline V gene data show CDR1 as MNHEY and CDR2 as SMNVEV (reference sequence). CDR3 length: 14 residues. CDR3 bases: TGTGCCAGCAGCCGAAAGATAGGCAATCAGCCCCAGCATTTT. Protein sequence: CASSRKIGNQPQHF.

This clone was seen a single time. The chain carries TRBV7-6 and TRBJ1-1; TRBD1 aligns across 11 bases. The CDR3 has 17 residues. Per germline, CDR1 SGHVS and CDR2 FNYEAQ. The J segment lost 3 bases and the V segment lost 3 bases, leaving 9 bases of the junction unmatched. The CDR3 DNA sequence: TGTGCCAGCAGCTTCGGAGCTGGGGGACAGGGGGACACTGAAGCTTTCTTT. Protein: CASSFGAGGQGDTEAFF.

V gene TRBV4-1 combines with J gene TRBJ2-1; 7 bases align to TRBD1. Germline lookup yields CDR1 MGHRA and CDR2 YSYEKL. The V gene end was trimmed by 6 bases and the J gene end by 2 bases; junction bases not matched to a gene: 7. There are 15 residues in the CDR3. CDR3 sequence (DNA): TGCGCCAGCAGACAACAGGGGACAGCCTACAATGAGCAGTTCTTC. Residues: CASRQQGTAYNEQFF.

This clone has only one observation. The J gene is TRBJ2-5, the V gene TRBV6-5; possible D gene TRBD1, 6 bases. The CDR3 sequence is 14 residues long. Germline values: CDR1 MNHEY, CDR2 SVGAGI. Trimming shortened V by 4 bases and J by 5 bases, and 14 bases separated the two germline ends. The CDR3 region is CASSFQGLWETQYF. CDR3 DNA: TGTGCCAGCAGTTTCCAGGGGCTGTGGGAGACCCAGTACTTC.